This T cell receptor beta chain is from a study of control samples from healthy donors and cancer patients. Libraries were prepared by immunoSEQ multiplex PCR; TCRdb keeps only in-frame clonotypes and omits some of them. The table shows some 71,000 clones, with more than 75% occurring only once. Trimming pared 10 bases from V and 0 bases from J, leaving 17 bases between. The CDR3 covers 15 residues. The germline V gene encodes CDR1 SGHTA and CDR2 FQGNSA. This chain uses TRBV7-2 with TRBJ2-3; no clear D. Source material: PBMCs. This TCR was recovered from a woman in her 50s with head and neck cancer. The CDR3 protein is CATSVQRTSTDTQYF. CDR3 in DNA: TGTGCCACCTCCGTACAGCGAACTAGCACAGATACGCAGTATTTT.